Presented here are 21 T cell receptor beta chains from one specimen sequenced in a study of T-cell memory formation after mild COVID-19. TCRdb re-derived calls from the 5' RACE reads in MiXCR, one entry per CDR3 protein. The table includes hundreds of thousands of distinct CDR3 sequences, approximately 14% detected once. The material sequenced was PBMCs or a T cell subset sorted from them (not recorded which). Receptors originate from a man younger than 35 who had mild COVID-19 (a few samples of this study predate the infection). Cell type and time point are not known.

V usage is TRBV6-5 and J usage is TRBJ2-3; D is perhaps TRBD2 (6 bases). Germline V lookup: CDR1 MNHEY, CDR2 SVGAGI. The CDR3 is made up of 16 amino acids. The V gene lost 0 bases and the J gene lost 0 bases, with 10 bases spanning the gap. The CDR3 loop reads CASSYSIRGSTDTQYF. The CDR3, as DNA: TGTGCCAGCAGTTACTCGATTCGGGGGAGCACAGATACGCAGTATTTT.

The CDR3 region is CASSLEGWPDTQYF. DNA for the CDR3: TGTGCCAGCAGCTTAGAAGGTTGGCCGGATACGCAGTATTTT. The J gene is TRBJ2-3, the V gene TRBV7-9; D gene ambiguous. The CDR3 consists of 14 residues. Trimming took 1 base from V and 6 from J, leaving 11 bases between them. In germline, CDR1 is SEHNR, CDR2 FQNEAQ (reference sequence).

The chain links TRBV29-1 to TRBJ2-5; the match to TRBD1 covers 8 bases. V shed 4 bases, J shed 5 bases, and the junction held 9 bases outside the gene matches. Per germline, CDR1 SQVTM and CDR2 ANQGSEA. This CDR3 has 14 amino acids. CDR3 DNA: TGCAGCGTTGCCCTGACAGGGGTCCTGGAGACCCAGTACTTC. Translation gives CSVALTGVLETQYF.

This clonotype was picked up one time. The rearrangement joins TRBV5-1 to TRBJ1-3; the D gene is possibly TRBD1 (5 bases). Trimming stripped 4 bases from V and 3 bases from J, with 20 bases between. This CDR3 comprises 17 residues. CDR1 and CDR2 from the germline V gene are SGHRS and YFSETQ. CDR3 in amino acids: CASSPPRQGFGGNTIYF. CDR3 nucleotides: TGCGCCAGCAGCCCCCCTCGGCAGGGATTCGGTGGAAACACCATATATTTT.

V usage is TRBV21-1 and J usage is TRBJ2-1; the table's D call of TRBD2 was not tested on the DNA. TRBV21-1 has pseudogene status. The CDR3 runs 20 residues. The CDR3 here is CASSKEGTSGGDSSYNEQFF. For the CDR3, the DNA is TGTGCCAGCAGCAAAGAAGGGACTAGCGGTGGGGATAGCTCCTACAATGAGCAGTTCTTC.

The chain combines TRBV7-2 with TRBJ2-7; TRBD2 matches at 7 bases. Germline CDR1 reads SGHTA; CDR2 reads FQGNSA. The CDR3 is 16 amino acids. The junction had 12 bases not matched to a gene; V was cut back by 0 bases and J by 7 bases. Written as DNA, the CDR3 is TGTGCCAGCAGCTTAGCGTCCGCTATTCAAGCGGGGGAGCAGTACTTC. Translating gives CASSLASAIQAGEQYF.

Many counts were recorded for this clonotype. The J gene is TRBJ1-1, the V gene TRBV7-2, with unresolved D. Trimming shortened V by 4 bases and J by 1 base, and 19 bases separated the two germline ends. Germline assignment: CDR1 SGHTA and CDR2 FQGNSA. The CDR3 runs to 17 residues. The CDR3: CASSSGLGYAGNTEAFF. The DNA for the CDR3 is TGTGCCAGCAGCTCAGGCTTGGGGTACGCAGGGAACACTGAAGCTTTCTTT. Supplemented by reference TRBV7-2 and TRBJ1-1, the full variable domain reads GAGVSQSPSNKVTEKGKDVELRCDPISGHTALYWYRQSLGQGLEFLIYFQGNSAPDKSGLPSDRFSAERTGGSVSTLTIQRTQQEDSAVYLCASSSGLGYAGNTEAFFGQGTRLTVV.

Many counts were recorded for this clonotype. The chain has TRBV5-1 and TRBJ2-5, with TRBD2 matching 9 bases. CDR3 size: 15 residues. Germline V gene sequence: CDR1 SGHRS, CDR2 YFSETQ. After removal of 3 bases from V and 5 bases from J, the junction contained 8 bases not matched to a gene. The CDR3 DNA follows: TGCGCCAGCAGCTCATCTAGCGGGAAGGGGGAGACCCAGTACTTC. It translates to CASSSSSGKGETQYF.

V gene TRBV27 combines with J gene TRBJ2-7, with TRBD2 matching 10 bases. Germline loops: CDR1 MNHEY, CDR2 SMNVEV (reference sequence). The length of the CDR3 is 15 residues. J gave up 3 bases and V 4 bases, and 6 bases lay outside the gene matches. In DNA, the CDR3 is TGTGCCAGCAGTTCTAGCGGGGGTAAGCACTACGAGCAGTACTTC. Protein product: CASSSSGGKHYEQYF.

This clonotype was counted only a few times. V usage is TRBV12-3 or TRBV12-4 and J usage is TRBJ2-5, with TRBD2 identical over 7 bases. This CDR3 region has 16 residues. J was trimmed by 3 bases and V by 5 bases; bases with no gene match: 12. The CDR3 coding sequence is TGTGCCAGCAGTCGCCCGGGACTAATGTTAAAAGAGACCCAGTACTTC. Translation gives CASSRPGLMLKETQYF.

A few counts support this clonotype. J is TRBJ1-4 and V is TRBV13; D is unclear. The CDR3 sequence is 15 residues long. V shed 5 bases and J shed 9 bases, with 19 bases lying between them. From germline, CDR1 is PRHDT and CDR2 FYEKMQ (reference sequence). CDR3 DNA sequence: TGTGCCAGCAGCGAGACCCGGGCCGGAGGTAAAAAACTGTTTTTT. Its translation: CASSETRAGGKKLFF.

This clonotype was seen more than once but under ten times. The CDR3 sequence is CASRDRPVGAQYF. The CDR3 nucleotides read TGTGCCAGCAGGGACAGGCCGGTGGGGGCCCAGTACTTC. The chain is built from TRBV27 and TRBJ2-5; 7 positions match TRBD1. J gave up 9 bases and V 6 bases, and 10 bases lay outside the gene matches. The CDR3 totals 13 residues. Germline CDR1 reads MNHEY; CDR2 reads SMNVEV (reference sequence).

In this sample, this clonotype turned up a few times. The chain recombines TRBV20-1 with TRBJ2-1, with TRBD2 matching 11 bases. Per germline, CDR1 DFQATT and CDR2 SNEGSKA (reference sequence). This CDR3 is built from 14 residues. V dropped 6 bases and J dropped 9; count of bases not matched to a gene: 10. CDR3 sequence reads: CSAVSSGGAGEQFF. DNA for the CDR3: TGCAGTGCGGTCAGTAGCGGGGGGGCGGGTGAGCAGTTCTTC.

This clonotype was seen repeatedly, ten times or more. The rearrangement uses TRBV10-3 and TRBJ2-7; 7 bases line up with TRBD1. Germline V gene lookup returns CDR1 ENHRY and CDR2 SYGVKD. Germline trimming cut 2 bases from V and 9 bases from J; bases unmatched to any gene: 7. The CDR3 is 13 amino acids. CDR3 in amino acids: CAISERGQDGQYV. The CDR3 DNA reads TGTGCCATCAGTGAGAGGGGGCAGGATGGGCAGTACGTC.

In its sample, this clonotype was seen many times. The V gene is TRBV5-1, the J gene TRBJ2-5; D may be TRBD1 (5 bases). Germline loops: CDR1 SGHRS, CDR2 YFSETQ. V lost 4 bases and J 2 bases, leaving 15 bases between the germline ends. The CDR3 extends over 15 amino acids. Written as DNA, the CDR3 is TGCGCCAGCAGCAGCCCCAGGGCGGCTCAAGAGACCCAGTACTTC. Amino acids: CASSSPRAAQETQYF.

The J gene is TRBJ1-5, the V gene TRBV4-3, with D possibly matching TRBD1 (6 bases). V lost 2 bases and J 6 bases, leaving 11 bases between the germline ends. The germline V gene has CDR1 LGHNA and CDR2 YSLEER. The length of the CDR3 is 14 residues. The DNA of the CDR3 is TGCGCCAGCAGCCAAATCAGGGGCGGTCAGCCCCAGCATTTT. This gives the protein CASSQIRGGQPQHF.

This clonotype was found many times. The J gene is TRBJ2-3, the V gene TRBV6-6; a possible D gene is TRBD1 (6 bases). Germline CDR1 MNHNY, CDR2 SVGAGI (reference sequence). This CDR3 is built from 15 residues. Trimming removed 5 bases from V and 7 bases from J, with 19 bases in between. The CDR3 here is CASSVRGTGLNTQYF. CDR3 sequence (DNA): TGTGCCAGCAGTGTAAGGGGGACCGGGTTAAATACGCAGTATTTT.

There are a few counts of this clonotype. The chain recombines TRBV4-1 with TRBJ2-7; D gene ambiguous. Deletions cut 1 base from V and 2 bases from J, with 9 bases between. Germline V gene data show CDR1 as MGHRA and CDR2 as YSYEKL. The CDR3 is 14 residues long. The CDR3 coding sequence is TGCGCCAGCAGCCAAGGGTACAGAACCTACGAGCAGTACTTC. It translates to CASSQGYRTYEQYF.

The chain carries TRBV5-1 and TRBJ1-1; 7 positions match TRBD1. Germline-derived CDR1 and CDR2 are SGHRS and YFSETQ. V trimming: 4 bases; J trimming: 4 bases; junction bases outside the gene matches: 7. There are 14 residues in the CDR3. CDR3 DNA sequence: TGCGCCAGCAGCCTATTACAGGGGAGCACTGAAGCTTTCTTT. Amino acid sequence: CASSLLQGSTEAFF.

Ten or more counts support this clonotype. The J gene is TRBJ2-3, the V gene TRBV20-1, with D tentatively TRBD1 (5 bases). This CDR3 has 12 residues. Germline lookup yields CDR1 DFQATT and CDR2 SNEGSKA (reference sequence). Between the trimmed V and J ends, which lost 5 bases and 5 bases, there was a span of 11 bases. The CDR3 is CSAPKGRDTQYF. The CDR3 DNA reads as TGCAGTGCTCCGAAGGGGCGAGATACGCAGTATTTT.

J is TRBJ2-7 and V is TRBV5-1, with D hard to call. The CDR3 loop spans 12 amino acids. V lost 7 bases and J 7 bases, leaving 15 bases between the germline ends. Germline CDR1 reads SGHRS; CDR2 reads YFSETQ. CDR3 residues: CASAPNYEEQYF. CDR3 coding DNA: TGCGCCAGCGCACCAAATTACGAGGAGCAGTACTTC.